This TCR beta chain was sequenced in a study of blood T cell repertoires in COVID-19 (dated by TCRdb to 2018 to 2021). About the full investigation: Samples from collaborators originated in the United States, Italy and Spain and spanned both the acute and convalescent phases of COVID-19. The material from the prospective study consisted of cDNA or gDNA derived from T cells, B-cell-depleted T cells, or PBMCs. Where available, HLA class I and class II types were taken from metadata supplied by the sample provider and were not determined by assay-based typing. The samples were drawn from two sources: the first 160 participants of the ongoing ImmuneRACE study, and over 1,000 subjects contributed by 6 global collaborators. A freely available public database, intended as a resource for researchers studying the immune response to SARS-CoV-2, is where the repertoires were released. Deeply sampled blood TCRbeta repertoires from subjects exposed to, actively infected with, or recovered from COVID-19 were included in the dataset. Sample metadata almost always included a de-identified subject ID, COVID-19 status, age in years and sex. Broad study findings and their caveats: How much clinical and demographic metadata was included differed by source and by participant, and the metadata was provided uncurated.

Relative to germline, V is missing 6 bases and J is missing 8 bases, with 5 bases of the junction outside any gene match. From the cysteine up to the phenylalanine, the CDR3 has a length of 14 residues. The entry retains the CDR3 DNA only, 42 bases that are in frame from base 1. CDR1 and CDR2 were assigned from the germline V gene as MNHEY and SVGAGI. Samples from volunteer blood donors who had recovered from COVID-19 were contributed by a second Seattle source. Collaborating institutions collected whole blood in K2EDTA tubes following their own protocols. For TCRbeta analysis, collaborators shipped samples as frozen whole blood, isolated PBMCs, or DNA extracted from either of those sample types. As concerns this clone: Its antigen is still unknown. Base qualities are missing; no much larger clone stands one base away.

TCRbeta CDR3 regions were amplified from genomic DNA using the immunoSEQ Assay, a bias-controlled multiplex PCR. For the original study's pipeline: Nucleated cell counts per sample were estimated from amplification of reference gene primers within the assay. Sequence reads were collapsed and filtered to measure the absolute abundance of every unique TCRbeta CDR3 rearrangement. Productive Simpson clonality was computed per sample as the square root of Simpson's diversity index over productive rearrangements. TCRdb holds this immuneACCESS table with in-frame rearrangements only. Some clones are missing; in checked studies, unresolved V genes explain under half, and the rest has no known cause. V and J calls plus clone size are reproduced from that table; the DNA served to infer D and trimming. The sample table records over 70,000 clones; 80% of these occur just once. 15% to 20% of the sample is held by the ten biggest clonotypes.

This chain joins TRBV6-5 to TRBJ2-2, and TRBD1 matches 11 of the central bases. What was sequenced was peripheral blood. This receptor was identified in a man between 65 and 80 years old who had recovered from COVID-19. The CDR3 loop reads CASSRDRGLGELFF. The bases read TGTGCCAGCAGCCGGGACAGGGGGTTGGGGGAGCTGTTTTTT.